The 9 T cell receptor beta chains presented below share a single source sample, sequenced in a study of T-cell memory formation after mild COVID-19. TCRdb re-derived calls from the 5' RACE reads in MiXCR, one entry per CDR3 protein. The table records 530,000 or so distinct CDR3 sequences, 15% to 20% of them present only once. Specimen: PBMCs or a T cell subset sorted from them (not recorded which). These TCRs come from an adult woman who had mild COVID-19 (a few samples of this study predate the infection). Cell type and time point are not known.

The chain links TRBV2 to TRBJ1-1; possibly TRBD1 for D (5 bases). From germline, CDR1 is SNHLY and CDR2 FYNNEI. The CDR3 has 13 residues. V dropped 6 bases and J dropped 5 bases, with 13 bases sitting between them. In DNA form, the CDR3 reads TGTGCCAGCAGCCACGACAGTTTTACTGAAGCTTTCTTT. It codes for CASSHDSFTEAFF.

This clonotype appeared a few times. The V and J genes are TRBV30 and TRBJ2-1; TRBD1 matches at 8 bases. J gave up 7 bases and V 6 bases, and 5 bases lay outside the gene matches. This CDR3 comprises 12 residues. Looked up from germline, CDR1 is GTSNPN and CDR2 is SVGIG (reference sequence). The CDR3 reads CACGQGLNEQFF. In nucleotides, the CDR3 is TGTGCCTGCGGACAGGGTTTGAATGAGCAGTTCTTC. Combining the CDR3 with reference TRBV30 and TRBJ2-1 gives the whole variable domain SQTIHQWPATLVQPVGSPLSLECTVEGTSNPNLYWYRQAAGRGLQLLFYSVGIGQISSEVPQNLSASRPQDRQFILSSKKLLLSDSGFYLCACGQGLNEQFFGPGTRLTVL.

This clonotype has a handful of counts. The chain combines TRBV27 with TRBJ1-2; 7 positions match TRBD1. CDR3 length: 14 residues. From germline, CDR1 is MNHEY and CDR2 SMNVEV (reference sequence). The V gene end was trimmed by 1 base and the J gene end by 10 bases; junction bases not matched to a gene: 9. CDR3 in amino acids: CASSLYGQEGYYTF. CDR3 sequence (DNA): TGTGCCAGCAGTTTATATGGACAGGAAGGTTACTACACCTTC.

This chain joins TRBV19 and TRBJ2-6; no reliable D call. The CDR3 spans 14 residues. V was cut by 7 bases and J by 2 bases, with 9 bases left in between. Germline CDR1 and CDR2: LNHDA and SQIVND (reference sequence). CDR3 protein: CASIGTAGANVLTF. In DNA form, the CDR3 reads TGTGCCAGTATTGGAACAGCTGGGGCCAACGTCCTGACTTTC.

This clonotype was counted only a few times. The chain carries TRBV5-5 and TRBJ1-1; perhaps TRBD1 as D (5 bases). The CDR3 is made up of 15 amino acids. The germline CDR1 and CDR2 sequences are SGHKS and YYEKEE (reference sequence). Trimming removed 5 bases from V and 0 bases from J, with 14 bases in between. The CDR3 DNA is TGTGCCAGCAGACAGCAACAGGCCCTGAACACTGAAGCTTTCTTT. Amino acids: CASRQQQALNTEAFF.

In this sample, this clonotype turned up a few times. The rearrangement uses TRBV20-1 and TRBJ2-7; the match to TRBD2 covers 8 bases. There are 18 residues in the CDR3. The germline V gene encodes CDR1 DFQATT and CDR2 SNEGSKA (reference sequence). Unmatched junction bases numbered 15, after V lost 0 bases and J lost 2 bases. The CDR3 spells CSARDRSGGRLGTYEQYF. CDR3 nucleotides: TGCAGTGCTAGAGATCGGAGCGGCGGGAGGCTCGGTACCTACGAGCAGTACTTC.

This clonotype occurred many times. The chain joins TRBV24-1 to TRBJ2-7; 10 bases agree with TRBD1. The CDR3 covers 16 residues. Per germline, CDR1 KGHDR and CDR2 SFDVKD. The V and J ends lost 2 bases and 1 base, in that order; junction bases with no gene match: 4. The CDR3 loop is CATSDSGTGDSYEQYF. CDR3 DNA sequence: TGTGCCACCAGTGATTCCGGGACAGGGGATTCCTACGAGCAGTACTTC.

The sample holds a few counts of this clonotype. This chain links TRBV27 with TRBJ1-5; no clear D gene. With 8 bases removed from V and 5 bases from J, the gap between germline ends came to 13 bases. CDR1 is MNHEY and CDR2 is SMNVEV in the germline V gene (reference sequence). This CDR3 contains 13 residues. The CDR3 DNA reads TGTGCCAGCGGCCATCCCGCCTATCAGCCCCAGCATTTT. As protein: CASGHPAYQPQHF.

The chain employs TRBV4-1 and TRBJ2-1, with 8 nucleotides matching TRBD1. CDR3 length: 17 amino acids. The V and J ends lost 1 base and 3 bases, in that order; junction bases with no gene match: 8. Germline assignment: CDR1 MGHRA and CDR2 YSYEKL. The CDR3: CASSQVFGQGVYNEQFF. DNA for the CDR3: TGCGCCAGCAGCCAAGTATTCGGACAGGGTGTCTACAATGAGCAGTTCTTC.